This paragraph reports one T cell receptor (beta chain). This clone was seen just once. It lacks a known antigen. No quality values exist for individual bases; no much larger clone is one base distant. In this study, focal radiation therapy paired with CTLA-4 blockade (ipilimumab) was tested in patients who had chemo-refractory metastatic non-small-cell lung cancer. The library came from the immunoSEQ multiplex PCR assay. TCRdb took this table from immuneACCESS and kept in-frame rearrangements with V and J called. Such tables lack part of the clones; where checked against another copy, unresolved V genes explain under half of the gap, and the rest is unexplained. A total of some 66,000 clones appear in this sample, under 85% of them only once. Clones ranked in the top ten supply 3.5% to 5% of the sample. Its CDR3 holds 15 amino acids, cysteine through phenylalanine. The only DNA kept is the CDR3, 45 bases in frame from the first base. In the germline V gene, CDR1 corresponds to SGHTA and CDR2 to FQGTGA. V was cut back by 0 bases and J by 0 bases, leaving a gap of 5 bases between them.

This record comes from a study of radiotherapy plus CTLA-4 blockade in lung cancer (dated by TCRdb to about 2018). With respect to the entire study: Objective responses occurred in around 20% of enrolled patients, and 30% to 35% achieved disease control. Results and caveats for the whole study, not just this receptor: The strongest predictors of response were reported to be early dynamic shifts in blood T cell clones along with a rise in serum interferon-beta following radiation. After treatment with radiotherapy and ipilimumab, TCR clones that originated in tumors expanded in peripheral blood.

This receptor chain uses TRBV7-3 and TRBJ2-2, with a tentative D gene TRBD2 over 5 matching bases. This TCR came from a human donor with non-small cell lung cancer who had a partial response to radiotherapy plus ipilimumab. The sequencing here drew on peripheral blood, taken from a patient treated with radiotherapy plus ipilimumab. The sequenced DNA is TGTGCCAGCAGCTTAACGAGGGCGAACACCGGGGAGCTGTTTTTT. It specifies CASSLTRANTGELFF.